A selection of T cell receptor beta chains follows, all from one sample in a study of regulatory T cells in long-lasting Graves disease. TCRdb reanalysed the multiplex PCR reads using MiXCR and keeps one entry per CDR3 protein. The sample lists about 440,000 distinct CDR3 sequences, about 16% occurring once. These same records also appear under a second study, on T cells in Graves' hyperthyroidism and ophthalmopathy.

Source: peripheral blood mononuclear cells (PBMCs), taken at new diagnosis, from a patient treated with antithyroid drugs. These receptors were taken from a woman aged 30 to 39 with Graves disease. The CDR3 runs from the conserved cysteine through the conserved F or W. Each record gives: clone size, CDR3 length, V gene, J gene, CDR3 protein. The size of a clone is reported for some rows only, either as once, few or many, or as a class for expanded clones.

>few|13|TRBV12-3/TRBV12-4|TRBJ2-1
CASRGQGYNEQFF
>many|14|TRBV11-2|TRBJ2-7
CASSLGTESYEQYF
>many|14|TRBV3-1|TRBJ1-2
CASSQVVTGYGYTF
>many|13|TRBV11-2|TRBJ2-7
CASSSPGIHEQYF
>many|14|TRBV6-2/TRBV6-3|TRBJ1-4
CASSFLGQAKKLFF
>many|13|TRBV12-3/TRBV12-4|TRBJ1-2
CASSHDRHYGYTF
>NA|15|TRBV27|TRBJ2-7
CASSSPTGSAWEQYF
>few|13|TRBV6-2/TRBV6-3|TRBJ2-1
CASRETSYNEQFF
>many|13|TRBV10-3|TRBJ1-1
CAIRDSLNTEAFF
>NA|14|TRBV10-3|TRBJ1-2
CAISDKQMSRGYTF
>many|16|TRBV12-3/TRBV12-4|TRBJ1-1
CASSFGDRGSNTEAFF
>many|15|TRBV20-1|TRBJ2-4
CSARDWSSGENIQYF
>NA|15|TRBV6-9|TRBJ2-4
CASSYSNIAKNIQYF
>many|14|TRBV30|TRBJ1-2
CAWTLTGNRDGYTF
>NA|18|TRBV9|TRBJ2-3
CASSPRRAGGSPTDTQYF
>many|11|TRBV10-3|TRBJ2-1
CAISVANEQFF
>many|14|TRBV2|TRBJ2-1
CASRKQGARNEQFF
>few|13|TRBV15|TRBJ2-1
CATSSGRNGEQFF
>NA|12|TRBV14|TRBJ1-2
CASSQWDGYYTF
>NA|19|TRBV9|TRBJ2-1
CASTMTSGRAEESYNEQFF
>many|12|TRBV28|TRBJ2-7
CASSYGGNEQYF
>NA|15|TRBV9|TRBJ1-1
CASSSQTGGFTEAFF
>many|15|TRBV20-1|TRBJ2-1
CSASRGTGGNNEQFF
>many|17|TRBV7-8|TRBJ2-1
CASSWGTSGSSYNEQFF
>few|16|TRBV28|TRBJ2-7
CASSPRLRPTSYEQYF
>many|14|TRBV27|TRBJ2-3
CASSTGTSVDTQYF